Following are 7 T cell receptor beta chains from one sample sequenced in a study of identical twins. One entry per CDR3 protein results from TCRdb running MiXCR on the 5' RACE reads. The table records about 430,000 distinct CDR3 sequences, less than 20% of them present only once. What was sequenced was naive T cells sorted from blood. These receptors were collected from a man aged 50 to 60 in good health.

The V and J genes are TRBV12-3 or TRBV12-4 and TRBJ1-2; D is unresolved. Between the trimmed V and J ends, which lost 6 bases and 3 bases, there was a span of 5 bases. This CDR3 contains 11 residues. CDR3: CASRRDYGYTF. CDR3 sequence (DNA): TGTGCCAGCAGAAGAGACTATGGCTACACCTTC.

This clonotype was detected a few times. The rearrangement joins TRBV12-3 or TRBV12-4 to TRBJ2-7; 7 positions agree with TRBD2. With V trimmed by 3 bases and J by 0 bases, 5 bases remained unmatched. The CDR3 has 15 amino acids. CDR3 in amino acids: CASSFSRGSSYEQYF. The CDR3 DNA reads TGTGCCAGCAGTTTCTCGCGCGGGAGCTCCTACGAGCAGTACTTC.

The chain combines TRBV6-5 with TRBJ2-6; D remains ambiguous. V shed 4 bases and J shed 4 bases, with 8 bases lying between them. From germline, CDR1 is MNHEY and CDR2 SVGAGI. The CDR3 has 14 residues. The CDR3 loop reads CASSWDDGANVLTF. DNA of the CDR3: TGTGCCAGCAGTTGGGATGACGGGGCCAACGTCCTGACTTTC.

This chain uses TRBV3-1 with TRBJ2-7; 12 bases match TRBD2. V shed 6 bases and J 3 bases; nucleotides not matched to a gene: 9. The CDR3 runs to 16 residues. Germline V gene sequence: CDR1 LGHDT, CDR2 YNNKEL (reference sequence). CDR3 loop: CASSPKGGLAGYEQYF. The DNA for the CDR3 is TGTGCCAGCAGTCCGAAGGGGGGACTAGCGGGCTACGAGCAGTACTTC.

The gene calls are TRBV11-2 and TRBJ2-7; TRBD2 is a possible D gene (5 bases). There are 14 residues in the CDR3. Trimming left V 0 bases short and J 5 bases short, with 11 bases between. CDR1 and CDR2 (germline): SGHAT, FQNNGV. CDR3 sequence: CASSLDFRGNEQYF. The CDR3 DNA sequence: TGTGCCAGCAGCTTAGATTTTCGAGGGAACGAGCAGTACTTC.

CDR3 loop: CASSYLGTDTQYF. In nucleotides, the CDR3 is TGTGCCAGCAGTTACTTGGGCACAGATACGCAGTATTTT. This sequence joins TRBV6-6 and TRBJ2-3; D not resolved. Germline loops: CDR1 MNHNY, CDR2 SVGAGI (reference sequence). The length of the CDR3 is 13 residues. Trimming shortened V by 1 base and J by 1 base, and 3 bases separated the two germline ends.

There are a few counts of this clonotype. V usage is TRBV29-1 and J usage is TRBJ2-1, with 9 positions matching TRBD2. In germline, CDR1 is SQVTM, CDR2 ANQGSEA. The CDR3 covers 16 residues. V was pared by 1 base and J by 8 bases, with 12 bases of the junction left unmatched. Written as DNA, the CDR3 is TGCAGCGTTGAAGGACCATCCGGGACTAGCAGGTATGAGCAGTTCTTC. It translates to CSVEGPSGTSRYEQFF.